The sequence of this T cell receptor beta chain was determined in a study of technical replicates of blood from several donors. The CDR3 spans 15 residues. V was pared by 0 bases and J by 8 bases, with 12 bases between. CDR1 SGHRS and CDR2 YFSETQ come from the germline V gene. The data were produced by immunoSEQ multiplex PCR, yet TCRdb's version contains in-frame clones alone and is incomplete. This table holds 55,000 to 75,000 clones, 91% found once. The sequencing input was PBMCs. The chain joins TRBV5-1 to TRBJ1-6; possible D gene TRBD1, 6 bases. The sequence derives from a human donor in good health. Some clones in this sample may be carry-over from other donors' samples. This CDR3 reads CASSLAGGGYSPLHF. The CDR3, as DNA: TGCGCCAGCAGCTTGGCCGGGGGGGGCTATTCACCCCTCCACTTT.